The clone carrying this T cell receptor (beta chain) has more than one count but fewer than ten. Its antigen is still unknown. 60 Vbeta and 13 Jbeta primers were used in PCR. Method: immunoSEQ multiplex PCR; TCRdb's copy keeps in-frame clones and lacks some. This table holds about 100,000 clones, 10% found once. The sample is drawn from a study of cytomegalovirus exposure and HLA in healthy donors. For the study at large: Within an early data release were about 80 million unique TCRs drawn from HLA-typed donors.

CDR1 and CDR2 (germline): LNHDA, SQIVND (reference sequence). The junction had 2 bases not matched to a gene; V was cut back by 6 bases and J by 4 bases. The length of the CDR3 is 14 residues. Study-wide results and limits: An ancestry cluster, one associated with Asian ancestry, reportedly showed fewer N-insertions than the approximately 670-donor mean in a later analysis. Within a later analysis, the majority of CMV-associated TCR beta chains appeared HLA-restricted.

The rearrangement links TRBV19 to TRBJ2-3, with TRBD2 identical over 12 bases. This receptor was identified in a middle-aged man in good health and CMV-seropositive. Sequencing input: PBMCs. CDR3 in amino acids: CASRRTSGADTQYF. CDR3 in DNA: TGTGCCAGTAGAAGGACTAGCGGGGCAGATACGCAGTATTTT.